The T cell receptor beta chain under discussion was sequenced for a study of shared clonotypes between healthy human individuals. Study details: A few men and a couple of women, aged 18 to 49, were donors. The plates for each donor numbered three CD4 naive, three CD4 memory, two CD8 naive and one CD8 memory. Whole-study results and caveats: Memory subsets generally showed smaller estimated richness than naive subsets did.

The data were produced by immunoSEQ multiplex PCR, yet TCRdb's version contains in-frame clones alone and is incomplete. This table has some 1 million clones, around 75% appearing once. This clone was found many times. Its antigen is undetermined. This CDR3 region has 13 residues. Trimming left V 2 bases short and J 7 bases short, with 8 bases between. Germline assignment: CDR1 SGHTA and CDR2 FQGNSA. The TCR originated in a man aged 18 to 29 in good health. Sequencing input: memory CD4+ T cells sorted from blood. This sample's subset: CD45RA-negative fraction. V is TRBV7-2 and J is TRBJ2-2; D gene uncertain. CDR3: CASSLNWVGELFF. Here the CDR3 DNA reads TGTGCCAGCAGCTTAAATTGGGTCGGGGAGCTGTTTTTT.